Below, one T cell receptor beta chain is given with its context. Its specificity is not known. The sample is drawn from a study of shared clonotypes between healthy human individuals. Whole-study context: The study used three CD4 naive, three CD4 memory, two CD8 naive and one CD8 memory plate per donor.

Donors comprised only Caucasian adults living in Nashville, Tennessee. This CDR3 is 16 amino acids long. Germline V lookup: CDR1 SGHRS, CDR2 YFSETQ. V dropped 1 base and J dropped 4; count of bases not matched to a gene: 8. Libraries were prepared by immunoSEQ multiplex PCR; TCRdb keeps only in-frame clonotypes and omits some of them. Among roughly 1,600,000 clones listed, less than 99% were seen once. Findings of the study overall: In several donors, approximately 5% of naive CD4 clonotypes appeared in common.

The rearrangement uses TRBV5-1 and TRBJ2-5, with 9 bases fitting TRBD2. Sequencing was done on a sample of naive CD4+ T cells sorted from blood. Subset specified: CD45RA+ positively selected. The sequence was obtained from a young man in good health. In DNA form, the CDR3 reads TGCGCCAGCAGCTTGTTAGGTAGCGGGAGCCCAGAGACCCAGTACTTC. It is translated as CASSLLGSGSPETQYF.